Listed below are T cell receptor beta chains from one sample, sequenced in a study of naive and memory T cell subsets. TCRdb analysed the UMI-ligation and nested PCR reads with MiXCR anew, one entry per CDR3 protein. The sample holds approximately 21,000 distinct CDR3 sequences, 6% seen once. Specimen: skin, collected from a tuberculin skin test site. Receptors were obtained from an adult in good health. Each CDR3 is given with its conserved first and last residue. The D gene is left open where the match is weak. The size of a clone is reported for some rows only, either as once, few or many, or as a class for expanded clones.

>few|TRBV30|.|TRBJ2-1
CAWSGGETYNEQFF
TGTGCCTGGAGTGGCGGGGAGACCTACAATGAGCAGTTCTTC
>.|TRBV7-2|.|TRBJ2-1
CASSLGLNRYNEQFF
TGTGCCAGCAGCTTAGGGCTCAACCGCTACAATGAGCAGTTCTTC
>many|TRBV7-9|TRBD1|TRBJ2-1
CASSLDTTGASSYNEQFF
TGTGCCAGCAGCTTGGATACGACAGGGGCTAGCTCCTACAATGAGCAGTTCTTC
>many|TRBV12-3/TRBV12-4|TRBD1|TRBJ1-2
CASSSSWDRGSSNYGYTF
TGTGCCAGCAGTTCCTCCTGGGACAGGGGATCAAGCAACTATGGCTACACCTTC
>few|TRBV28|TRBD2|TRBJ2-1
CASRLVAGGGEQFF
TGTGCCAGCCGATTGGTAGCGGGAGGCGGTGAGCAGTTCTTC
>many|TRBV4-2|.|TRBJ2-3
CASSQNLDSTDTQYF
TGTGCCAGCAGCCAGAACCTAGACAGCACAGATACGCAGTATTTT
>many|TRBV28|.|TRBJ2-1
CASSERTPPPNEQFF
TGTGCCAGCAGTGAACGGACTCCACCCCCCAATGAGCAGTTCTTC
>many|TRBV9|.|TRBJ2-7
CASSVRDLGYEQYF
TGTGCCAGCAGCGTCCGGGACTTAGGCTACGAGCAGTACTTC
>medium-sized|TRBV27|.|TRBJ1-2
CASSPSAFLGYTF
TGTGCCAGCAGTCCATCAGCGTTCCTTGGCTACACCTTC
>many|TRBV29-1|TRBD1|TRBJ1-2
CSVEGGQASNYGYTF
TGCAGCGTTGAAGGAGGACAGGCCTCTAACTATGGCTACACCTTC
>few|TRBV28|TRBD1|TRBJ1-2
CASSHGQGFRNYGYTF
TGTGCCAGCAGTCACGGACAGGGGTTTAGAAACTATGGCTACACCTTC
>many|TRBV9|TRBD2|TRBJ2-5
CASSVGTIGEETQYF
TGTGCCAGCAGCGTTGGGACTATAGGGGAAGAGACCCAGTACTTC
>many|TRBV28|.|TRBJ1-1
CASSPTLRQAFF
TGTGCCAGCAGTCCGACCCTCAGGCAGGCTTTCTTT
>many|TRBV4-2|TRBD2|TRBJ2-2
CASSQDRIAGAGELFF
TGTGCCAGCAGCCAAGATAGAATAGCGGGAGCCGGGGAGCTGTTTTTT
>.|TRBV19|.|TRBJ2-7
CASNYGTGDLEQYF
TGTGCCAGTAATTATGGAACGGGAGATCTCGAGCAGTACTTC
>few|TRBV28|.|TRBJ2-7
CASSDSFSEQYF
TGTGCCAGCAGTGACAGTTTCTCCGAGCAGTACTTC
>few|TRBV11-2|TRBD1|TRBJ2-2
CASSLGQGAAGELFF
TGTGCCAGCAGCTTAGGGCAGGGGGCGGCCGGGGAGCTGTTTTTT
>many|TRBV3-1|TRBD1|TRBJ2-3
CASSIRGLVTDTQYF
TGTGCCAGCAGCATCAGGGGGCTGGTAACAGATACGCAGTATTTT
>medium-sized|TRBV6-5|TRBD2|TRBJ2-3
CASSRRLAGGHTDTQYF
TGTGCCAGCAGTCGAAGACTAGCGGGAGGTCACACAGATACGCAGTATTTT
>few|TRBV7-9|TRBD2|TRBJ2-1
CASSRLAGGQYNEQFF
TGTGCCAGCAGCCGACTAGCGGGAGGGCAGTACAATGAGCAGTTCTTC
>few|TRBV5-1|.|TRBJ2-1
CASSLTPYNEQFF
TGCGCCAGCAGCTTGACACCCTACAATGAGCAGTTCTTC
>few|TRBV2|.|TRBJ1-3
CASSDGRIARNTIYF
TGTGCCAGCAGTGATGGACGGATAGCGAGAAACACCATATATTTT
>few|TRBV30|.|TRBJ1-2
CAWSRAAFSNYGYTF
TGTGCCTGGAGTAGGGCGGCTTTTTCTAACTATGGCTACACCTTC
>.|TRBV5-4|.|TRBJ2-7
CASSLSLGPYEQYF
TGTGCCAGCAGCTTATCCCTGGGCCCCTACGAGCAGTACTTC